This T cell receptor beta chain was observed in a study of T-cell memory formation after mild COVID-19. Overall study context: TCR clustering was largely donor specific. Broader study findings: Contracting CD4+ clones were located mainly in CM and EM, and CD8+ clones in EMRA. Pre-infection memory showed some responding clones, and this suggested that cross-reactive memory joined.

This clonotype was detected only a few times. What it binds is not known. V dropped 6 bases and J dropped 2; count of bases not matched to a gene: 3. The CDR3 has 15 amino acids. Sample barcodes and UMIs were carried by the TCR alpha and TCR beta cDNA libraries that 5'RACE generated with constant-segment primers. TCRdb re-called the 5' RACE reads with MiXCR, one entry per CDR3 protein. Of 98,000 or so distinct CDR3 sequences listed, roughly a sixth are singletons. The sequence was collected from a man aged 18 to 30 who had mild COVID-19 (a few samples of this study predate the infection). Cell type and time point are not known. The specimen sequenced was PBMCs or a T cell subset sorted from them (not recorded which). The chain recombines TRBV12-3 or TRBV12-4 with TRBJ2-1, with 11 bases that match TRBD1. CDR3 sequence: CASRAGQGAYNEQFF. The CDR3 nucleotides read TGTGCCAGCAGGGCGGGACAGGGGGCCTACAATGAGCAGTTCTTC.